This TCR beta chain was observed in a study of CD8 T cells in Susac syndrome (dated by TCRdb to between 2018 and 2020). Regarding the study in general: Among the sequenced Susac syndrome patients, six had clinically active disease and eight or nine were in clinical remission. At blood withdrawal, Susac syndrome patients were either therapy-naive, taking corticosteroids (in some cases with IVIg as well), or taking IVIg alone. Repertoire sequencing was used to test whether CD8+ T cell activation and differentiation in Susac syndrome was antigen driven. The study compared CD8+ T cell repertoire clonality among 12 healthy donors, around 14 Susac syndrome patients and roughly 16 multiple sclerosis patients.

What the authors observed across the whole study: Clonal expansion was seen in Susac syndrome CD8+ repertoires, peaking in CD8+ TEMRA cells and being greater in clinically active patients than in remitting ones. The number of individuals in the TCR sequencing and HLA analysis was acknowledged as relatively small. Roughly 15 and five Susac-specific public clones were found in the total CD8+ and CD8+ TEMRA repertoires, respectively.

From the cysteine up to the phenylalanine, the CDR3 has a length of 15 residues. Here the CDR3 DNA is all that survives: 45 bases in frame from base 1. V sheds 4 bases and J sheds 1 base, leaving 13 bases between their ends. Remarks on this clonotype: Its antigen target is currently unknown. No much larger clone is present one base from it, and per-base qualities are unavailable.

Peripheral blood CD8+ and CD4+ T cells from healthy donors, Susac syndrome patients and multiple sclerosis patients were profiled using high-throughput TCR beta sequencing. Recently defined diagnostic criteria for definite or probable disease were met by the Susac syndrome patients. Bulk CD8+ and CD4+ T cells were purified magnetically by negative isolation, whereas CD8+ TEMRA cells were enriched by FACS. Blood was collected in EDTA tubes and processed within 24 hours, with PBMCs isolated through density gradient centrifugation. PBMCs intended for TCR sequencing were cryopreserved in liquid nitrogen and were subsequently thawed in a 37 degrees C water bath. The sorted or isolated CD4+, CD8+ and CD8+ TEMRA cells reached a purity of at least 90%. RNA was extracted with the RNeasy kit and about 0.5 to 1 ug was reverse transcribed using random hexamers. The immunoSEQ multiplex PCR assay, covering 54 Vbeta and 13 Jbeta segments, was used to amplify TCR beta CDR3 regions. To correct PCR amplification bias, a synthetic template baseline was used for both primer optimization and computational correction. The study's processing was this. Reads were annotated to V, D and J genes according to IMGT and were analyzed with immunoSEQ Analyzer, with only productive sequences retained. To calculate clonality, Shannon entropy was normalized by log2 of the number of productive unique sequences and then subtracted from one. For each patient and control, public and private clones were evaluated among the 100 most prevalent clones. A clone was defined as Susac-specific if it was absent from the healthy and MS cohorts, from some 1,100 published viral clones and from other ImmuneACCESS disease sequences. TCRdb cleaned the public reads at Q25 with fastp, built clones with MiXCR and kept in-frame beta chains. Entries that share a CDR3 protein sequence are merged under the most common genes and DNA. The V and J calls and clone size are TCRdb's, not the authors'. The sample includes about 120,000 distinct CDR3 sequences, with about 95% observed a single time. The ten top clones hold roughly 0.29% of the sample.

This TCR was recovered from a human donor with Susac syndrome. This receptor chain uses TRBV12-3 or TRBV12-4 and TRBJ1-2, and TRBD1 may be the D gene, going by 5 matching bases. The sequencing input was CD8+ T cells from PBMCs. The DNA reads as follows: TGTGCCAGCAGTTCGTACGGGACGGATAACTATGGCTACACCTTC. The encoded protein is CASSSYGTDNYGYTF.